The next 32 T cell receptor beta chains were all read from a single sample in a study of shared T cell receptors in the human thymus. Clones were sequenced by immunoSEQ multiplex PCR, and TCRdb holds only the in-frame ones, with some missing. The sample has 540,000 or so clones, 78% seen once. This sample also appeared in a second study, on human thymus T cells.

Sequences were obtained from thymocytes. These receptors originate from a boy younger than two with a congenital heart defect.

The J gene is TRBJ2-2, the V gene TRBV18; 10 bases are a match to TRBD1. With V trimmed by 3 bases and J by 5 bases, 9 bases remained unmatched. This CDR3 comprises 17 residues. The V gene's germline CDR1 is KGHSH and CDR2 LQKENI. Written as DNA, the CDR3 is TGTGCCAGCTCACCCGGGACAGGGGACGGGGGGACCGGGGAGCTGTTTTTT. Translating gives CASSPGTGDGGTGELFF. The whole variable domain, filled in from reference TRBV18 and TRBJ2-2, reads NAGVMQNPRHLVRRRGQEARLRCSPMKGHSHVYWYRQLPEEGLKFMVYLQKENIIDESGMPKERFSAEFPKEGPSILRIQQVVRGDSAAYFCASSPGTGDGGTGELFFGEGSRLTVL.

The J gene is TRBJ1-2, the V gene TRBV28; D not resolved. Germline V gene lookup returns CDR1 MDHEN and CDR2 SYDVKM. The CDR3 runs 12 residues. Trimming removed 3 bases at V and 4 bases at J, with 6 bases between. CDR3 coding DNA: TGTGCCAGCAGTTTCGATAGCTATGGCTACACCTTC. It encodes CASSFDSYGYTF.

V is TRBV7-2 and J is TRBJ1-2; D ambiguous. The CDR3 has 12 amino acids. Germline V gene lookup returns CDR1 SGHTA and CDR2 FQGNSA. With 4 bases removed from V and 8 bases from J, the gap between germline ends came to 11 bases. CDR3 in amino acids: CASSSAFMGYTF. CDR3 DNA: TGTGCCAGCAGCTCAGCTTTTATGGGCTACACCTTC.

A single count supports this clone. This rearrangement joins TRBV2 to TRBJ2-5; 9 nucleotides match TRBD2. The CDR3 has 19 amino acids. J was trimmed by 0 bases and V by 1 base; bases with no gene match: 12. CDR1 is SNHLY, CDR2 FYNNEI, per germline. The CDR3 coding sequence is TGTGCCAGCAGTGAAGATAGTGGGCTAGCGGGACTGTACCAAGAGACCCAGTACTTC. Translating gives CASSEDSGLAGLYQETQYF. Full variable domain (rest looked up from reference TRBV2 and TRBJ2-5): EPEVTQTPSHQVTQMGQEVILRCVPISNHLYFYWYRQILGQKVEFLVSFYNNEISEKSEIFDDQFSVERPDGSNFTLKIRSTKLEDSAMYFCASSEDSGLAGLYQETQYFGPGTRLLVL.

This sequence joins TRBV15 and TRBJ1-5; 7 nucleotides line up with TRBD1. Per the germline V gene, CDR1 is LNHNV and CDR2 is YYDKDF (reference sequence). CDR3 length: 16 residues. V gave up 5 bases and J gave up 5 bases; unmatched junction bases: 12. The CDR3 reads CATSAQAHRGYQPQHF. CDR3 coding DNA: TGTGCCACCAGCGCTCAAGCCCACAGGGGCTATCAGCCCCAGCATTTT. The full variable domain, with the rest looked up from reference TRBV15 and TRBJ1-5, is DAMVIQNPRYQVTQFGKPVTLSCSQTLNHNVMYWYQQKSSQAPKLLFHYYDKDFNNEADTPDNFQSRRPNTSFCFLDIRSPGLGDTAMYLCATSAQAHRGYQPQHFGDGTRLSIL.

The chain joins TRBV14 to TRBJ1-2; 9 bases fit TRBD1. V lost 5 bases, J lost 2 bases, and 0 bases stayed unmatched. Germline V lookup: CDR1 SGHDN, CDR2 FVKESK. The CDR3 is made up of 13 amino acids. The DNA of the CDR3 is TGTGCCAGCAGCGGACAGGGGAACTATGGCTACACCTTC. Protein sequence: CASSGQGNYGYTF.

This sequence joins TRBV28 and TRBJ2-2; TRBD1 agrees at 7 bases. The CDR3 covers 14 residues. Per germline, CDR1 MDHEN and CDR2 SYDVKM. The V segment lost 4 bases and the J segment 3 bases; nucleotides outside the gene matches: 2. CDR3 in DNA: TGTGCCAGCAGTTCCGGACAGGACACCGGGGAGCTGTTTTTT. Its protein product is CASSSGQDTGELFF.

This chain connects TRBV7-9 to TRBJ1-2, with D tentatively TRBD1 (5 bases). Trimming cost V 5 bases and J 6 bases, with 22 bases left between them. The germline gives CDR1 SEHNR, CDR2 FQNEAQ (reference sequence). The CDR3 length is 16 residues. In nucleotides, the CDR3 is TGTGCCAGCAGCCCCCTTAGGCAGGGTCCCTCGGATGGCTACACCTTC. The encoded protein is CASSPLRQGPSDGYTF.

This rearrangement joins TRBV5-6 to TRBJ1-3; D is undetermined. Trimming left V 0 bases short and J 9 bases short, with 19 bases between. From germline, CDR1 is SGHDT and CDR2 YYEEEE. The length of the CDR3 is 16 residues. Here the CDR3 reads CASSLEIGGTRSTIYF. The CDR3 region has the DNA TGTGCCAGCAGCTTGGAAATCGGCGGCACCCGAAGCACCATATATTTT. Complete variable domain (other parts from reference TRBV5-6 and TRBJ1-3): DAGVTQSPTHLIKTRGQQVTLRCSPKSGHDTVSWYQQALGQGPQFIFQYYEEEERQRGNFPDRFSGHQFPNYSSELNVNALLLGDSALYLCASSLEIGGTRSTIYFGEGSWLTVV.

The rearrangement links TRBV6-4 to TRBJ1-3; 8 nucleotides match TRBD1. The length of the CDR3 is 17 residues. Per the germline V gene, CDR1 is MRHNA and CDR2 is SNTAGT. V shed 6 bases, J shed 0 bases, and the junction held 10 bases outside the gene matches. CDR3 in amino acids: CASRPTGGNDSGNTIYF. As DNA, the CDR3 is TGTGCCAGCAGACCTACAGGGGGGAATGACTCTGGAAACACCATATATTTT.

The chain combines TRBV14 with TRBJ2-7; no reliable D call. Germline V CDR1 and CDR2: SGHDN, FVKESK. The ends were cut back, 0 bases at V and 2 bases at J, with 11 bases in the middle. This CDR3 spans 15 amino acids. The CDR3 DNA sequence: TGTGCCAGCAGCCAAGATCCCAGGTTTCCCTACGAGCAGTACTTC. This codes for CASSQDPRFPYEQYF.

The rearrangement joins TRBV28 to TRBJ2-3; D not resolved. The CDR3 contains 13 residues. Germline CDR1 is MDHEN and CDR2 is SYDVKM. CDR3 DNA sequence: TGTGCAGTTACGGTGTTGGGCACAGATACGCAGTATTTT. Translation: CAVTVLGTDTQYF.

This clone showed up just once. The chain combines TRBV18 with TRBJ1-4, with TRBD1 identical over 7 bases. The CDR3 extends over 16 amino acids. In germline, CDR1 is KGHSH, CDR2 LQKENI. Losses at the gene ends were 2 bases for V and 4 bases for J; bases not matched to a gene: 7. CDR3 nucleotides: TGTGCCAGCTCACCAAAGACAGGGACCCTTAATGAAAAACTGTTTTTT. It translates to CASSPKTGTLNEKLFF.

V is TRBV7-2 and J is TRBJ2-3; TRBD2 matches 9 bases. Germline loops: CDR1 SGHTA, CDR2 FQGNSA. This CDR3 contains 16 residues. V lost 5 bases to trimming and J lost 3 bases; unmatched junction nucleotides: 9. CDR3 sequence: CASSLVAGVGTDTQYF. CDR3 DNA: TGTGCCAGCAGCCTCGTAGCGGGAGTTGGTACAGATACGCAGTATTTT. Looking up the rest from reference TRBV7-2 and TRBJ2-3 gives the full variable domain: GAGVSQSPSNKVTEKGKDVELRCDPISGHTALYWYRQSLGQGLEFLIYFQGNSAPDKSGLPSDRFSAERTGGSVSTLTIQRTQQEDSAVYLCASSLVAGVGTDTQYFGPGTRLTVL.

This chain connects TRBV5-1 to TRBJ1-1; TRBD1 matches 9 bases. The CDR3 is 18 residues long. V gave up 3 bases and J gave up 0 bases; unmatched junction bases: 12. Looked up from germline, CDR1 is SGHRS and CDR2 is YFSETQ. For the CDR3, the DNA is TGCGCCAGCAGCTATACACGGACAGGGGCCGGGGTGAACACTGAAGCTTTCTTT. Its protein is CASSYTRTGAGVNTEAFF.

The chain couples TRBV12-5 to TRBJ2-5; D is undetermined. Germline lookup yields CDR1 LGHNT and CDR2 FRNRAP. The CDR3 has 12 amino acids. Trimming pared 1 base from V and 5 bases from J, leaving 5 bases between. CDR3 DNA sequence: TGTGCTAGTGGTTTGGGCGCGGAGACCCAGTACTTC. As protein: CASGLGAETQYF.

The chain's CDR3 is CASSWDSFPEKLFF. Written as DNA, the CDR3 is TGTGCCAGCAGCTGGGACAGTTTTCCCGAAAAACTGTTTTTT. The rearrangement joins TRBV7-6 to TRBJ1-4; TRBD1 matches at 7 bases. CDR1 SGHVS and CDR2 FNYEAQ come from the germline V gene. The CDR3 totals 14 residues. Trimming cost V 4 bases and J 8 bases; bases outside gene matches: 7.

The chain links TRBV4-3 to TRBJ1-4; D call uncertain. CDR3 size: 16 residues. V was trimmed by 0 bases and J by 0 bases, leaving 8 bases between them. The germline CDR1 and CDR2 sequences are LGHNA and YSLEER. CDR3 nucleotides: TGCGCCAGCAGCCAAGAGACCCGGGCAACTAATGAAAAACTGTTTTTT. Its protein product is CASSQETRATNEKLFF.

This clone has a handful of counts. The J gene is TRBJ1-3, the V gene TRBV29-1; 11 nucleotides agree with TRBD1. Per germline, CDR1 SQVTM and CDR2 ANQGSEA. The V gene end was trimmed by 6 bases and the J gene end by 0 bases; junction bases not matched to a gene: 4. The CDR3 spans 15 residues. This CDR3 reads CSVVDRGPSGNTIYF. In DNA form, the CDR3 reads TGCAGCGTAGTGGACAGGGGGCCCTCTGGAAACACCATATATTTT.

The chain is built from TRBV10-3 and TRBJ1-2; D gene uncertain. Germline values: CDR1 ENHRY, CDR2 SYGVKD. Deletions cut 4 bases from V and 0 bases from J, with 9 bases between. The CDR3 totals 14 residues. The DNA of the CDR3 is TGTGCCATCAGTGCCGGAGGGACTAACTATGGCTACACCTTC. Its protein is CAISAGGTNYGYTF.

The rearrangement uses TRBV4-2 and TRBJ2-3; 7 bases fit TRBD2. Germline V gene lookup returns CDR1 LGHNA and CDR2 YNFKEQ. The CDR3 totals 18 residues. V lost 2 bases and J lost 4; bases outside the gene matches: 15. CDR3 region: CASSQFTGTKPSPDTQYF. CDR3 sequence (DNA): TGTGCCAGCAGCCAATTCACCGGGACTAAGCCCTCCCCAGATACGCAGTATTTT.

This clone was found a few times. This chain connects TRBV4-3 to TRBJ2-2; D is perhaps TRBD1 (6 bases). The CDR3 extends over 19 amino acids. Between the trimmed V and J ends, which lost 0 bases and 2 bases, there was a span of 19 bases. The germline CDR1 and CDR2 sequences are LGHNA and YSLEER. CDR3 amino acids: CASSQEGRGDPFNTGELFF. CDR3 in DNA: TGCGCCAGCAGCCAAGAAGGCAGGGGCGACCCCTTTAACACCGGGGAGCTGTTTTTT.

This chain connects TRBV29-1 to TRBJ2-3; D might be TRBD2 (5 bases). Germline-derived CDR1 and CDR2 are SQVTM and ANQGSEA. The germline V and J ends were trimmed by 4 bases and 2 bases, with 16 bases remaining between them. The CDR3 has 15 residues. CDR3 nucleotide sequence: TGCAGCGTTGTGCTTGCGGGTGGTTCCACAGATACGCAGTATTTT. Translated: CSVVLAGGSTDTQYF.

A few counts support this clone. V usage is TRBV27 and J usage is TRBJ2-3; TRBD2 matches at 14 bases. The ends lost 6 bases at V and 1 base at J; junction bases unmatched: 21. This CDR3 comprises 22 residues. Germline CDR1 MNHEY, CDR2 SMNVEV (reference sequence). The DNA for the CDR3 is TGTGCCAGCAGCCCGGTCCCCACACCGGGACTAGCGGGAGAGAGGTGCACAGATACGCAGTATTTT. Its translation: CASSPVPTPGLAGERCTDTQYF.

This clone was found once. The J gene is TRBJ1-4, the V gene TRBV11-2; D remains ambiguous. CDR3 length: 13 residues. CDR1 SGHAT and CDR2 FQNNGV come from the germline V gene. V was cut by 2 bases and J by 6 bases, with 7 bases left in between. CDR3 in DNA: TGTGCCAGCAGCTTAAGCCGGTATGAAAAACTGTTTTTT. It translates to CASSLSRYEKLFF.

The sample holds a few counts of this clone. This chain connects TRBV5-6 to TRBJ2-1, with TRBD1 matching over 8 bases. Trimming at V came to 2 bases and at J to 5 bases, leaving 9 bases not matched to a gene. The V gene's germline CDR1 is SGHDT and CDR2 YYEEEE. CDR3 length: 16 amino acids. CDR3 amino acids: CASSFWDRMGNNEQFF. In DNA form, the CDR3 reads TGTGCCAGCAGCTTCTGGGACAGGATGGGTAACAATGAGCAGTTCTTC.

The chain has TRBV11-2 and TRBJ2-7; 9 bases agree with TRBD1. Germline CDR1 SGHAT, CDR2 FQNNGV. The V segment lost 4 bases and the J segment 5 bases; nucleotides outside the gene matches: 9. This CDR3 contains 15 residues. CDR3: CASSCIPGQGDEQYF. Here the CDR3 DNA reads TGTGCCAGCAGCTGCATCCCGGGACAGGGCGACGAGCAGTACTTC.

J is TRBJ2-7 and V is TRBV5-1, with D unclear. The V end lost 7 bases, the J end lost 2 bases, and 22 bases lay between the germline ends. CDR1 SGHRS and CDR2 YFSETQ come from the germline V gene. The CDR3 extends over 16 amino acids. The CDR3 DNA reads TGCGCCAGCGCCCCCTCGGGTCAAACTACCCCCTACGAGCAGTACTTC. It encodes CASAPSGQTTPYEQYF.

In nucleotides, the CDR3 is TGTGCCACCAGCCCGCGGGGCCCCTACAATGAGCAGTTCTTC. It encodes CATSPRGPYNEQFF. This chain uses TRBV15 with TRBJ2-1; a possible D gene is TRBD2 (6 bases). Germline V gene sequence: CDR1 LNHNV, CDR2 YYDKDF (reference sequence). V lost 5 bases to trimming and J lost 2 bases, with 10 bases between them. This CDR3 comprises 14 residues.

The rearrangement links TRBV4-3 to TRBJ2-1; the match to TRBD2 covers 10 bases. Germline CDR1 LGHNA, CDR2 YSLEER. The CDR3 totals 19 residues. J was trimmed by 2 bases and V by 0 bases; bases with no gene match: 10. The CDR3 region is CASSQESDFSGRPYNEQFF. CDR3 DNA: TGCGCCAGCAGCCAAGAGTCTGACTTTAGCGGGAGGCCCTACAATGAGCAGTTCTTC.

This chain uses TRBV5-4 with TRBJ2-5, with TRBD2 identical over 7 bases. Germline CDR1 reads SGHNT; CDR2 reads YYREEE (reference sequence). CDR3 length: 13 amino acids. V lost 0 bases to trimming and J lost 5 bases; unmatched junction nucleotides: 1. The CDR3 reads CASSLERDETQYF. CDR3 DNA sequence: TGTGCCAGCAGCTTGGAGCGGGATGAGACCCAGTACTTC.

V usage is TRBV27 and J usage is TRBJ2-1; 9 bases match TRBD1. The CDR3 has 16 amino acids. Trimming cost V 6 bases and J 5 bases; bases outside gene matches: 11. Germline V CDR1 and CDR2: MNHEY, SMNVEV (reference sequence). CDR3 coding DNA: TGTGCCAGCAGCTGGACAGGGGACATGGGCGACAATGAGCAGTTCTTC. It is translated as CASSWTGDMGDNEQFF.